This T cell receptor (beta chain) was sequenced during a study of cytomegalovirus exposure and HLA in healthy donors. General study findings and limits: Later on, a genetic analysis was performed. It linked a missense variant in DCLRE1C with V- and J-gene trimming of TCR beta. Sequence variants that were highly shared formed a cluster that was likely a sequencing artifact. In an earlier analysis, most TCR beta V segments were productive about 87% or about 30% of the time.

Both 60 Vbeta primers and 13 Jbeta primers went into the PCR. Libraries were prepared by immunoSEQ multiplex PCR; TCRdb keeps only in-frame clonotypes and omits some of them. The sample has over 150,000 clones; 78% are singletons. Trimming cost V 3 bases and J 0 bases, with 7 bases left between them. The CDR3 is 14 amino acids. Germline V gives CDR1 SGHRS, CDR2 YFSETQ. Regarding this clone: The antigen remains unidentified.

The sequencing input was PBMCs. The gene calls are TRBV5-1 and TRBJ1-3; unclear D gene. This receptor was taken from a woman between 50 and 59 years old in good health and CMV-seropositive. For the CDR3, the DNA is TGCGCCAGCAGCTCCAGTCTCTCTGGAAACACCATATATTTT. Translated: CASSSSLSGNTIYF.